One sample yielded the 17 T cell receptor beta chains listed below, sequenced in a study of blood T cell repertoires in COVID-19. Assay used: immunoSEQ multiplex PCR; TCRdb lists only in-frame clones, some missing. Of 110,000 or so clones in the sample, approximately 85% are singletons; the top ten hold approximately 5%. The source material was peripheral blood. These TCRs come from a woman in her fifties or sixties with COVID-19, enrolled during active disease.

The rearrangement joins TRBV25-1 to TRBJ1-5; D is unresolved. Trimming removed 1 base from V and 7 bases from J, with 14 bases in between. The CDR3 extends over 15 amino acids. From germline, CDR1 is MGHDK and CDR2 SYGVNS. DNA of the CDR3: TGTGCCAGCAGTGAATCTGGAGGGAGCGGCCAGCCCCAGCATTTT. This gives the protein CASSESGGSGQPQHF.

This clone has ten or more counts. This rearrangement joins TRBV5-6 to TRBJ1-5, with 7 bases lining up with TRBD1. CDR1 is SGHDT, CDR2 YYEEEE, per germline. Trimming removed 0 bases from V and 5 bases from J; junction bases left unmatched: 5. The CDR3 has 15 residues. This CDR3 reads CASSLGGQPYQPQHF. The CDR3 DNA reads TGTGCCAGCAGCTTGGGGGGACAGCCTTATCAGCCCCAGCATTTT. Together with reference TRBV5-6 and TRBJ1-5, the CDR3 gives the full variable domain: DAGVTQSPTHLIKTRGQQVTLRCSPKSGHDTVSWYQQALGQGPQFIFQYYEEEERQRGNFPDRFSGHQFPNYSSELNVNALLLGDSALYLCASSLGGQPYQPQHFGDGTRLSIL.

V usage is TRBV7-2 and J usage is TRBJ1-5; D unresolved. V was clipped by 5 bases and J by 5 bases, with 7 bases between them. The CDR3 is made up of 12 amino acids. Germline loops: CDR1 SGHTA, CDR2 FQGNSA. The DNA for the CDR3 is TGTGCCAGCAGCCGCTCAGATCAGCCCCAGCATTTT. Translation: CASSRSDQPQHF.

This chain uses TRBV19 with TRBJ2-7, with TRBD2 matching 8 bases. Germline assignment: CDR1 LNHDA and CDR2 SQIVND (reference sequence). The CDR3 runs 14 residues. The V gene end was trimmed by 3 bases and the J gene end by 0 bases; junction bases not matched to a gene: 1. CDR3 sequence: CASSISGTSYEQYF. As DNA, the CDR3 is TGTGCCAGTAGTATTAGCGGGACCTCCTACGAGCAGTACTTC.

In its sample, this clone was seen once. This chain uses TRBV5-1 with TRBJ2-7, with TRBD1 matching 7 bases. This CDR3 region has 16 residues. Germline V gene lookup returns CDR1 SGHRS and CDR2 YFSETQ. Trimming took 0 bases from V and 2 from J; bases not matched to a gene: 8. The CDR3 is CASSLDGTADTYEQYF. CDR3 DNA sequence: TGCGCCAGCAGCTTGGACGGGACAGCAGATACCTACGAGCAGTACTTC.

V and J are TRBV28 and TRBJ1-1, with 7 positions matching TRBD1. This CDR3 contains 15 residues. V lost 4 bases and J lost 3; bases outside the gene matches: 8. The germline V gene encodes CDR1 MDHEN and CDR2 SYDVKM. Here the CDR3 DNA reads TGTGCCAGCAGTTACGGCGGGGACAGCGACACTGAAGCTTTCTTT. Amino acid sequence: CASSYGGDSDTEAFF. Full variable domain (missing parts from reference TRBV28 and TRBJ1-1): DVKVTQSSRYLVKRTGEKVFLECVQDMDHENMFWYRQDPGLGLRLIYFSYDVKMKEKGDIPEGYSVSREKKERFSLILESASTNQTSMYLCASSYGGDSDTEAFFGQGTRLTVV.

J is TRBJ2-5 and V is TRBV27, with D possibly TRBD2 on 6 matching bases. This CDR3 is 14 amino acids long. Germline V gives CDR1 MNHEY, CDR2 SMNVEV (reference sequence). V gave up 2 bases and J gave up 7 bases, with 14 bases separating them. CDR3 DNA: TGTGCCAGCAGTTTAGCGGGGACCTCAGGGACCCAGTACTTC. Protein product: CASSLAGTSGTQYF.

The chain is built from TRBV15 and TRBJ1-2; D unresolved. V lost 0 bases to trimming and J lost 0 bases, with 11 bases between them. Germline CDR1 reads LNHNV; CDR2 reads YYDKDF (reference sequence). The CDR3 consists of 16 residues. The CDR3 sequence: CATSRDLDTPNYGYTF. The CDR3 region has the DNA TGTGCCACCAGCAGAGATCTCGACACCCCTAACTATGGCTACACCTTC.

The chain carries TRBV6-5 and TRBJ2-1, with 9 bases identical to TRBD1. The CDR3 totals 13 residues. Trimming removed 9 bases from V and 12 bases from J; junction bases left unmatched: 12. Germline CDR1 and CDR2: MNHEY and SVGAGI. Here the CDR3 DNA reads TGTGCCAGTGACAGGGGGGGATCGCAAGGGCAGTTCTTC. It yields the protein CASDRGGSQGQFF.

The chain carries TRBV19 and TRBJ2-2; weak D call: TRBD2 (6 bases). This CDR3 spans 15 amino acids. Germline V CDR1 and CDR2: LNHDA, SQIVND (reference sequence). V gave up 5 bases and J gave up 6 bases, with 16 bases separating them. The CDR3 is CASSPLAALAGELFF. The CDR3 coding sequence is TGTGCCAGTAGTCCGTTAGCGGCCCTTGCCGGGGAGCTGTTTTTT.

The CDR3 reads CASSLTMRETQYF. The CDR3, as DNA: TGCGCCAGCAGCTTGACTATGAGAGAGACCCAGTACTTC. This chain uses TRBV5-1 with TRBJ2-5; D not resolved. This CDR3 spans 13 amino acids. V was pared by 1 base and J by 4 bases, with 8 bases between. The germline CDR1 and CDR2 sequences are SGHRS and YFSETQ.

The chain links TRBV21-1 to TRBJ2-6; the table calls TRBD1, which could not be checked here. TRBV21-1 is shown as a pseudogene. The CDR3 covers 18 residues. This chain's CDR3 is CASSKVKPDRAGANVLTF. DNA of the CDR3: TGTGCCAGCAGCAAAGTTAAACCCGACAGGGCCGGGGCCAACGTCCTGACTTTC.

This clone has more than one count but fewer than ten. The chain has TRBV12-3 or TRBV12-4 and TRBJ1-2; no clear D gene. The CDR3 is 13 amino acids. Trimming removed 3 bases from V and 8 bases from J, with 13 bases in between. The chain's CDR3 is CASSFDLLVGYTF. The CDR3 coding sequence is TGTGCCAGCAGTTTCGACCTCCTAGTAGGCTACACCTTC.

This clone was seen only once. The V gene is TRBV7-3, the J gene TRBJ1-2; D not certain. V shed 1 base and J shed 2 bases, with 11 bases lying between them. The CDR3 spans 15 residues. Germline V lookup: CDR1 SGHTA, CDR2 FQGTGA. The CDR3 coding sequence is TGTGCCAGCAGCTTAATGTCGGGAGAGAACTATGGCTACACCTTC. Its protein is CASSLMSGENYGYTF. The full variable domain, rest sourced from reference TRBV7-3 and TRBJ1-2, is GAGVSQTPSNKVTEKGKYVELRCDPISGHTALYWYRQSLGQGPEFLIYFQGTGAADDSGLPNDRFFAVRPEGSVSTLKIQRTERGDSAVYLCASSLMSGENYGYTFGSGTRLTVV.

V usage is TRBV2 and J usage is TRBJ2-3, with D possibly matching TRBD2 (7 bases). CDR3 size: 15 residues. Germline CDR1 SNHLY, CDR2 FYNNEI. The germline V and J ends were trimmed by 2 bases and 2 bases, with 11 bases remaining between them. The CDR3 DNA follows: TGTGCCAGCAGTGAAACGGGGGGCCTCACAGATACGCAGTATTTT. It is translated as CASSETGGLTDTQYF.

This chain connects TRBV2 to TRBJ2-3; D unresolved. Trimming removed 1 base at V and 0 bases at J, with 14 bases between. This CDR3 has 17 amino acids. Germline V gene data show CDR1 as SNHLY and CDR2 as FYNNEI. The CDR3 sequence is CASSEGGLAFSTDTQYF. For the CDR3, the DNA is TGTGCCAGCAGTGAAGGAGGCTTGGCGTTTAGCACAGATACGCAGTATTTT.

The chain is built from TRBV4-3 and TRBJ1-5; the match to TRBD1 covers 7 bases. Germline assignment: CDR1 LGHNA and CDR2 YSLEER. V was clipped by 4 bases and J by 6 bases; unmatched bases: 6. The CDR3 runs to 14 residues. The CDR3 coding sequence is TGCGCCAGCAGCCTAGACAGGGCCTCTCAGCCCCAGCATTTT. As protein: CASSLDRASQPQHF.